Following are 2 T cell receptor beta chains from one sample sequenced in a study of response to subunit inactivated influenza vaccine (dated by TCRdb to 2016 to 2019). Library preparation used RT-PCR. The instrument given in TCRdb is Illumina HiSeq 2500. The public sequencing data were trimmed at Q25 with fastp and processed into clonotypes with MiXCR by TCRdb, which kept only in-frame beta chains. CDR3 protein sequences are deduplicated, and each keeps its most common genes and DNA. In this sample the table shows 500,000 to 600,000 distinct CDR3 sequences, 11% of which occur a single time. The ten largest clonotypes hold more than 9.5% of the sample. The sample was also linked to a second study, of T cells expressing NK-cell markers. As that second study puts it: TCR beta cDNA libraries were prepared using 5'RACE template switching, which introduced a universal primer site and unique molecular identifiers.

The sample in question was PBMCs from blood, obtained on the day of vaccination. The receptors shown here come from a man aged 50 to 60 who received an inactivated influenza vaccine. Donor details come from another sample of the same person, matched by shared clones.

This clonotype has ten or more counts. The V and J genes are TRBV20-1 and TRBJ2-5; no definite D call. CDR1 and CDR2 from the germline V gene are DFQATT and SNEGSKA (reference sequence). Trimming took 1 base from V and 2 from J, leaving 5 bases between them. CDR3 length: 12 residues. The CDR3 spells CSARVRQETQYF. The CDR3, as DNA: TGCAGTGCTAGAGTCAGACAAGAGACCCAGTACTTC.

DNA for the CDR3: TGTGCCTGGAGTGTACGTTACCTCCGCACAGATACGCAGTATTTT. It yields the protein CAWSVRYLRTDTQYF. The rearrangement joins TRBV30 to TRBJ2-3; D is unresolved. Trimming shortened V by 0 bases and J by 1 base, and 11 bases separated the two germline ends. The CDR3 totals 15 residues. The germline V gene encodes CDR1 GTSNPN and CDR2 SVGIG (reference sequence). Using reference TRBV30 and TRBJ2-3 for the parts outside the CDR3, the full variable domain is SQTIHQWPATLVQPVGSPLSLECTVEGTSNPNLYWYRQAAGRGLQLLFYSVGIGQISSEVPQNLSASRPQDRQFILSSKKLLLSDSGFYLCAWSVRYLRTDTQYFGPGTRLTVL.